A selection of T cell receptor beta chains follows, all from one sample in a study of blood T cell repertoires in COVID-19. Repertoires were generated with immunoSEQ multiplex PCR, while TCRdb's copy carries only in-frame clones and drops some. The sample carries 13,000 to 15,000 clones, approximately 87% recorded once. The sequenced sample was peripheral blood. The origin of the receptors is a man between 40 and 49 years old with active or convalescent COVID-19. Both conserved end residues are part of each CDR3. Fields, in order: clone size, V gene, D gene, J gene, CDR3 DNA, CDR3 protein. The D gene is left open where the match is weak. Where a row states a size, it is once, few, many or the class of an expanded clone; other rows omit it.

once	TRBV5-4	TRBD1	TRBJ1-2	TGTGCCAGCAGCCCGGACAGGGGCTTAGGAGGCTACACCTTC	CASSPDRGLGGYTF
.	TRBV7-9	.	TRBJ2-5	TGTGCCAGCAGTTACGGGGGAGGCCAAGAGACCCAGTACTTC	CASSYGGGQETQYF
.	TRBV6-6	TRBD1	TRBJ2-5	TGTGCCAGCAGAGGACAGGGAGAGACCCAGTACTTC	CASRGQGETQYF
.	TRBV5-5	.	TRBJ1-5	TGTGCCAGGAGATACAGGCTCGAAAATCAGCCCCAGCATTTT	CARRYRLENQPQHF
.	TRBV4-1	.	TRBJ1-3	TGCGCCAGCAGCCAAGATCGCCGGAACTGGCTAGCAAACACCATATATTTT	CASSQDRRNWLANTIYF
.	TRBV5-4	TRBD2	TRBJ2-2	TGTGCCAGCAGCTTGGCCGCTAGCGGGGCCCATCTCACCGGGGAGCTGTTTTTT	CASSLAASGAHLTGELFF
.	TRBV19	TRBD1	TRBJ1-5	TGTGCCAGTAGTATCGCTATCGGGACAGGCCGAAATCAGCCCCAGCATTTT	CASSIAIGTGRNQPQHF
.	TRBV29-1	TRBD1	TRBJ1-2	TGCAGCGTGGGGTACAGGGGCGGCTATGGCTACACCTTC	CSVGYRGGYGYTF
.	TRBV3-1/TRBV3-2	TRBD2	TRBJ2-1	TGTGCCAGCAGCCTAGCGGGGGGGCCTTCCAATGAGCAGTTCTTC	CASSLAGGPSNEQFF
.	TRBV28	.	TRBJ1-5	TGTGCCAGCAGCTCCCTCCCGCAGGGCTCCAGAGGCAATCAGCCCCAGCATTTT	CASSSLPQGSRGNQPQHF
.	TRBV4-3	.	TRBJ1-5	TGCGCCAGCAGCCAAGAAGGGGGTCTCAATCAGCCCCAGCATTTT	CASSQEGGLNQPQHF
.	TRBV7-2	.	TRBJ2-5	TGTGCCAGCAGCTTAGGTCTAATGGAGACCCAGTACTTC	CASSLGLMETQYF
.	TRBV11-2	.	TRBJ2-1	TGTGCCAGCAGCTCTCTAGACTCCTACAATGAGCAGTTCTTC	CASSSLDSYNEQFF
.	TRBV5-8	.	TRBJ1-5	TGTGCCAGCAGCCTCGACAGAAACAATCAGCCCCAGCATTTT	CASSLDRNNQPQHF
.	TRBV4-1	TRBD2	TRBJ2-3	TGCGCCAGCAGCCAGGAACTACGCGGGGGGGGAGATACGCAGTATTTT	CASSQELRGGGDTQYF
once	TRBV6-5	.	TRBJ1-2	TGTGCCAGCGGAGCAGGGTACGCGAACTATGGCTACACCTTC	CASGAGYANYGYTF
once	TRBV7-8	.	TRBJ1-1	TGTGCCAGCAGCTCCGGACATTTCATGAACACTGAAGCTTTCTTT	CASSSGHFMNTEAFF
.	TRBV7-2	.	TRBJ1-5	TGTGCCAGCAGCTTAGTGGGGCGGGATAGCAATCAGCCCCAGCATTTT	CASSLVGRDSNQPQHF
.	TRBV5-1	TRBD2	TRBJ2-5	TGCGCCAGCAGCGGCAGGACTAGCGGGGTGGGGGAGACCCAGTACTTC	CASSGRTSGVGETQYF
.	TRBV27	TRBD1	TRBJ2-5	TGTGCCAGCAGTTTAGAGGGGGCTCAAGAGACCCAGTACTTC	CASSLEGAQETQYF
once	TRBV6-5	.	TRBJ1-5	TGTGCCAGCAGCCGAGGCAATCAGCCCCAGCATTTT	CASSRGNQPQHF
.	TRBV18	.	TRBJ2-7	TGTGCCAGCTCGGCGGGCACCCGGGGTTCCTACGAGCAGTACTTC	CASSAGTRGSYEQYF
.	TRBV7-9	.	TRBJ2-7	TGTGCCAGCAGCTTAGTAGGAGGAGGGCCCGCCTACGAGCAGTACTTC	CASSLVGGGPAYEQYF
.	TRBV28	.	TRBJ1-1	TGTGCCAGCAGTTTACTCAGTTACGCAGAAGCTTTCTTT	CASSLLSYAEAFF
few	TRBV5-6	TRBD1	TRBJ1-6	TGTGCCAGCAGAGATAATGGACAGGGAGGATCACCCCTCCACTTT	CASRDNGQGGSPLHF
.	TRBV29-1	.	TRBJ1-4	TGCAGCGTTGAAGTGGCGGGGTCAAATGAAAAACTGTTTTTT	CSVEVAGSNEKLFF
.	TRBV2	TRBD1	TRBJ1-4	TGTGCCAGCAGAGGGACAGTCGTTTTTAATGAAAAACTGTTTTTT	CASRGTVVFNEKLFF
.	TRBV29-1	TRBD2	TRBJ2-5	TGCAGCGTTGAGCCTGGACCGGAGGAGGCGGGGGCCCAGTACTTC	CSVEPGPEEAGAQYF
.	TRBV3-1/TRBV3-2	.	TRBJ2-5	TGTGCCAGCAGCTTTCGAGGGGGTGAGACCCAGTACTTC	CASSFRGGETQYF
.	TRBV6-1	.	TRBJ1-2	TGTGCCAGCAGTGAAGTGGGCGCTTCGGGCTACACCTTC	CASSEVGASGYTF
.	TRBV9	TRBD2	TRBJ2-5	TGTGCCAGCAGCGTAGGGACCTCTACCGGGACTAGCGGGGGGCTTCAAGAGACCCAGTACTTC	CASSVGTSTGTSGGLQETQYF
.	TRBV4-3	TRBD1	TRBJ2-7	TGCGCCAGCAGCCAAGCGGACAGGGGCTACGAGCAGTACTTC	CASSQADRGYEQYF
.	TRBV2	.	TRBJ1-2	TGTGCCAGCAGTGCCACAAGCTATGGCTACACCTTC	CASSATSYGYTF
.	TRBV7-8	.	TRBJ1-5	TGTGCCAGCAGCTTAGTTCAGGGGAATCAGCCCCAGCATTTT	CASSLVQGNQPQHF
.	TRBV3-1/TRBV3-2	TRBD1	TRBJ1-6	TGTGCCAGCCACAGGGGCAATTCACCCCTCCACTTT	CASHRGNSPLHF
.	TRBV10-1	.	TRBJ2-1	TGCGCCAGCAGTGGGGGGGACGCGGATTTAGAGCAGTTCTTC	CASSGGDADLEQFF
.	TRBV6-6	TRBD1	TRBJ1-4	TGTGCCAGCAGCAACCGGGACAGGGACGGAGAAAAACTGTTTTTT	CASSNRDRDGEKLFF
.	TRBV7-2	TRBD1	TRBJ1-2	TGTGCCAGCAGCCCGGGACAGGACTGGGATGGCTACACCTTC	CASSPGQDWDGYTF
.	TRBV4-1	.	TRBJ1-3	TGCGCCAGCAGCCAAGCTAGCATGAACACCATATATTTT	CASSQASMNTIYF
.	TRBV6-5	TRBD1	TRBJ1-4	TGTGCCAGCAGTTACTCACCAGGGGGTTTTGAAAAACTGTTTTTT	CASSYSPGGFEKLFF
.	TRBV7-2	TRBD2	TRBJ2-1	TGTGCCAGCAGCTTAGTGGGACTAGCGGGGGCCGAGCAGTTCTTC	CASSLVGLAGAEQFF
once	TRBV18	.	TRBJ1-3	TGTGCCAGCTCACCACGGGCGCGACAGAGCTCTGGAAACACCATATATTTT	CASSPRARQSSGNTIYF
.	TRBV12-3/TRBV12-4	.	TRBJ1-2	TGTGCCAGCAGTTTGGGGCAGCCTCCCGGCTACACCTTC	CASSLGQPPGYTF
.	TRBV28	.	TRBJ1-2	TGTGCCAGCAGTTCAGGGGCCTATGGCTACACCTTC	CASSSGAYGYTF
.	TRBV7-2	TRBD2	TRBJ2-1	TGTGCCAGCAGCTTAGTCGGGGGAGCGGGGCCAGGCAATGAGCAGTTCTTC	CASSLVGGAGPGNEQFF
few	TRBV18	.	TRBJ1-1	TGTGCCAGCTCACCATCAGGGGCTGAAGCTTTCTTT	CASSPSGAEAFF
.	TRBV15	.	TRBJ2-7	TGTGCCACCAGCAGAGATCTAGGGACATCGTCCTACGAGCAGTACTTC	CATSRDLGTSSYEQYF
.	TRBV10-3	TRBD2	TRBJ2-7	TGTGCCATCAGTCCATCGGGCAGCGGGGGGAGATCGTCCTACGAGCAGTACTTC	CAISPSGSGGRSSYEQYF
.	TRBV6-5	TRBD1	TRBJ1-2	TGTGCCAGCACCTTTTTGGGGACAGAAAACAATGGCTACACCTTC	CASTFLGTENNGYTF
.	TRBV28	.	TRBJ1-2	TGTGCCAGCAGTTCCTCCTCCAGGGCCGCCACCCCTAACTATGGCTACACCTTC	CASSSSSRAATPNYGYTF
.	TRBV5-1	TRBD1	TRBJ2-7	TGCGCCAGCAGCTTTACAGGGGCCACGGGATACGAGCAGTACTTC	CASSFTGATGYEQYF
.	TRBV7-9	TRBD2	TRBJ2-7	TGTGCCAGCAGCGCCCCTAGCGGCGACGAGCAGTACTTC	CASSAPSGDEQYF
.	TRBV6-5	TRBD1	TRBJ2-7	TGTGCCAGCAGCAGTCCGGGACAGGGGGTCCACGAGCAGTACTTC	CASSSPGQGVHEQYF
.	TRBV2	.	TRBJ2-3	TGTGCCAGTTCTAAATATAGCACAGATACGCAGTATTTT	CASSKYSTDTQYF
.	TRBV7-6	.	TRBJ1-2	TGTGCCAGCAGCCCAGGGTGGGACTATGGCTACACCTTC	CASSPGWDYGYTF